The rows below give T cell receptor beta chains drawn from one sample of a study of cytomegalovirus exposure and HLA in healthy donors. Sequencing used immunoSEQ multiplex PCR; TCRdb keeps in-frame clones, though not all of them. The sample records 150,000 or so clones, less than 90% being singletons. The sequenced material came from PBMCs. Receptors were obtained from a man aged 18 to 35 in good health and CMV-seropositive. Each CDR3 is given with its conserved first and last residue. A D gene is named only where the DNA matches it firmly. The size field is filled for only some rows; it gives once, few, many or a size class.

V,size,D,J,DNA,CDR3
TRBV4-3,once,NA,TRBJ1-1,TGCGCCAGCAGCCAAGGTACCGGAACAGATGAAGCTTTCTTT,CASSQGTGTDEAFF
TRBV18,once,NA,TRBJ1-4,TGTGCCAGCTCACCATCCTGGCAGACAACTAATGAAAAACTGTTTTTT,CASSPSWQTTNEKLFF
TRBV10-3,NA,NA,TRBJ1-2,TGTGCCATCAGTGCCTGGGAACAGGCCCTTTTTAACTATGGCTACACCTTC,CAISAWEQALFNYGYTF
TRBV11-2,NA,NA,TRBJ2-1,TGTGCCAGCAGCTTAGGAGGGGCCCGGGACTTCAATGAGCAGTTCTTC,CASSLGGARDFNEQFF
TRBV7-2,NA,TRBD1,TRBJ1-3,TGTGCCAGCAGCCGACAGGGGACGCCTGGAAACACCATATATTTT,CASSRQGTPGNTIYF
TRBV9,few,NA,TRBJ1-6,TGTGCCAGCAGCGTAGTGGCAGGGGATCGGTCACCCCTCCACTTT,CASSVVAGDRSPLHF
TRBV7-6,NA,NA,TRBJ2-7,TGTGCCAGCAGCTCCCAGGGGCCCCCCTACGAGCAGTACTTC,CASSSQGPPYEQYF
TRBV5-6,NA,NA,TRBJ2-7,TGTGCCAGCAGCTTGGCAGGGCAGGACTCCTACGAGCAGTACTTC,CASSLAGQDSYEQYF
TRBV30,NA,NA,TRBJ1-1,TGTGCCTGGAGCCCGGGGAGTGAGTATGAAGCTTTCTTT,CAWSPGSEYEAFF
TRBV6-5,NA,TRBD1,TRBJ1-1,TGTGCCAGCAGTCTGAGAGGGGGCTGGACTGAAGCTTTCTTT,CASSLRGGWTEAFF
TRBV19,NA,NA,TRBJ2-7,TGTGCCAGTAGTATCGGGAAGAGCTCCTACGAGCAGTACTTC,CASSIGKSSYEQYF
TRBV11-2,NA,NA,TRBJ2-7,TGTGCCAGCAGCTTATCCCTCGGACAGCCATCGCCCAATGGCGAGCAGTACTTC,CASSLSLGQPSPNGEQYF
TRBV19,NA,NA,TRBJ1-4,TGTGCCAGTAGTACCCACAGGGTGGATGGCGAAGAAAAACTGTTTTTT,CASSTHRVDGEEKLFF
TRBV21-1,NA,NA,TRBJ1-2,TGTGCCAGCAGCAAAGTTGGAGGGAACTATGGCTACACCTTC,CASSKVGGNYGYTF
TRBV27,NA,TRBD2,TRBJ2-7,TGTGCCAGCAGTTTTGGACTAGCGTTTTCCTACGAGCAGTACTTC,CASSFGLAFSYEQYF
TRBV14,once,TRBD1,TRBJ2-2,TGTGCCAGCAGCCCCCAGGGGGAGAACACCGGGGAGCTGTTTTTT,CASSPQGENTGELFF
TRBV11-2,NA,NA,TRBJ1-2,TGTGCCAGCAGTGGGGTGGGGGGAAGTGGCTACACCTTC,CASSGVGGSGYTF
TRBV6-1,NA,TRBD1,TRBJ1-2,TGTGCCAGCAGTGAAAGGGGCCAAGGGGGCGTCGTGTTTGGCTACACCTTC,CASSERGQGGVVFGYTF
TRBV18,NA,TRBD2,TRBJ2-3,TGTGCCAGCTCAATTACGGGGGGGCAAGATACGCAGTATTTT,CASSITGGQDTQYF
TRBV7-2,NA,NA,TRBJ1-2,TGTGCCAGCAGCTACGGGACTCGGTATGGCTACACCTTC,CASSYGTRYGYTF
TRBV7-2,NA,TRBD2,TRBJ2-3,TGTGCCAGCAGCCCCCAGCGGGGGGGGGATTGGGATACGCAGTATTTT,CASSPQRGGDWDTQYF
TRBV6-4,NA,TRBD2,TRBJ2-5,TGTGCCAGCAGACAAGTAGCGGGGGGTCCGCGGTTTGAGACCCAGTACTTC,CASRQVAGGPRFETQYF
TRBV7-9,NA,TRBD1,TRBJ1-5,TGTGCCAGCAGCTTAGGGACAGGGACGGGCAATCAGCCCCAGCATTTT,CASSLGTGTGNQPQHF
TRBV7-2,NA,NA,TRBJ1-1,TGTGCCAGCAGCTTAACAGGGATTATGAACACTGAAGCTTTCTTT,CASSLTGIMNTEAFF
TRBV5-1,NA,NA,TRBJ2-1,TGCGCCAGCAGCTTCACTCGAAACAATGAGCAGTTCTTC,CASSFTRNNEQFF
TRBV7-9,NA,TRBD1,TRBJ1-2,TGTGCCAGCAGCATCAGCAGGGGGCAAGGAAGTGGCTACACCTTC,CASSISRGQGSGYTF
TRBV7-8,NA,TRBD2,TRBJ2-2,TGTGCCAGCAGCCCTAGCGGGGGGGGCACCGGGGAGCTGTTTTTT,CASSPSGGGTGELFF
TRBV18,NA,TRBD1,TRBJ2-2,TGTGCCAGCTCACCGGGGACAGGGCTCTCCACCGGGGAGCTGTTTTTT,CASSPGTGLSTGELFF
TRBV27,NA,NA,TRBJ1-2,TGTGCCAGCAGTTCGACCCTCAACAGAGGCTACACCTTC,CASSSTLNRGYTF
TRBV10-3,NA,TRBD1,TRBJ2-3,TGTGCCATCAGTGAGTCACAGGGGAACACAGATACGCAGTATTTT,CAISESQGNTDTQYF
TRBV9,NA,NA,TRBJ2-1,TGTGCCAGCAGCGTTGAGGTCCTGGGCTCCTACAATGAGCAGTTCTTC,CASSVEVLGSYNEQFF
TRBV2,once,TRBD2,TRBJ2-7,TGTGCCAGCAGTCCAGCGACTAGCGGGGGAGTCTACGAGCAGTACTTC,CASSPATSGGVYEQYF
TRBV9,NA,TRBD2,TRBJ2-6,TGTGCCAGCAGCCTATGGGGCTGGACTAGCGGGGGAGGTTCTGGGGCCAACGTCCTGACTTTC,CASSLWGWTSGGGSGANVLTF
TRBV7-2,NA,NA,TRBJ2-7,TGTGCCAGCAGCCTAGGGCCGACATCATATTACGAGCAGTACTTC,CASSLGPTSYYEQYF
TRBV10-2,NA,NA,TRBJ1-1,TGCGCCAGCGTTAAACGGGTGGATGAGAGGGCTTTCTTT,CASVKRVDERAFF
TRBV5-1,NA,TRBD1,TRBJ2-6,TGCGCCAGCAGCGTAGGACAGGGGAAAATCTCTGGGGCCAACGTCCTGACTTTC,CASSVGQGKISGANVLTF
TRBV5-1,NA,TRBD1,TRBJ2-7,TGCGCCAGCAGGAACGGACAGGTGCGGTCAAGCGAGCAGTACTTC,CASRNGQVRSSEQYF
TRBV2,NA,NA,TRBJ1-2,TGTGCCAGCCACATACTAAACTATGGCTACACCTTC,CASHILNYGYTF
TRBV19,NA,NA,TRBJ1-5,TGTGCCAGTAGTATAGGGGCAGATAGCAATCAGCCCCAGCATTTT,CASSIGADSNQPQHF
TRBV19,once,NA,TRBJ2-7,TGTGCCAGTAACCATAGACGGGACTCCTACGAGCAGTACTTC,CASNHRRDSYEQYF
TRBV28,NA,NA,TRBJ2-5,TGTGCCAGCAGTTTAGGGCACAGTTGGGAGACCCAGTACTTC,CASSLGHSWETQYF
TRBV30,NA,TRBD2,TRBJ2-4,TGTGCCTGGAGTCCCACCCTGGGCCTAGCGGGAATGGGGCTAGCCAAAAACATTCAGTACTTC,CAWSPTLGLAGMGLAKNIQYF
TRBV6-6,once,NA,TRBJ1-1,TGTGCCAGCAGTCCCCGGGGAGGGGCCTCGAACACTGAAGCTTTCTTT,CASSPRGGASNTEAFF
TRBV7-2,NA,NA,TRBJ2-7,TGTGCCAGCAGCTTAAGCGGGCAGGCTGGAGCCTACGAGCAGTACTTC,CASSLSGQAGAYEQYF
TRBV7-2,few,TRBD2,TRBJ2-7,TGTGCCAGCAGCTCACCTCGGGGTAGCGGGAGGACAGGCGAGCAGTACTTC,CASSSPRGSGRTGEQYF
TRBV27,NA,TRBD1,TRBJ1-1,TGTGCCAGCAGTTTCCGAACAGGGGGCTCGTACACTGAAGCTTTCTTT,CASSFRTGGSYTEAFF
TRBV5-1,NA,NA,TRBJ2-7,TGCGCCAGCAGCTTGGAACGGGGGGCGAGCGAGCAGTACTTC,CASSLERGASEQYF